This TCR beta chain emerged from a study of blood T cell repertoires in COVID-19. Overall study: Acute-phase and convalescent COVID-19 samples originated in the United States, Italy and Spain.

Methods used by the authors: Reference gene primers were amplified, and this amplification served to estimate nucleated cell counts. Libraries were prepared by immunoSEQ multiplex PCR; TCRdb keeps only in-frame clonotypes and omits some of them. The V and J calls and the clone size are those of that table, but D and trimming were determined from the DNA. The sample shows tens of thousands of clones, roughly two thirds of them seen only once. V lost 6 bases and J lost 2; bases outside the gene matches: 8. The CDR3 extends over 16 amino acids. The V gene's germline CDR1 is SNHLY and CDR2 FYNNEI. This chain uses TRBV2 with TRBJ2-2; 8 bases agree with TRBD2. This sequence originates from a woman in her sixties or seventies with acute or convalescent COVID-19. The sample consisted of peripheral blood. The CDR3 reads CASSRRGALNTGELFF. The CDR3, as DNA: TGTGCCAGCAGCAGGCGGGGGGCATTAAACACCGGGGAGCTGTTTTTT.